These 27 T cell receptor beta chains were all obtained from the same sample, sequenced in a study of blood T cell repertoires in COVID-19. Profiled with immunoSEQ multiplex PCR; TCRdb holds only in-frame clones, not every one. Among some 50,000 clones listed, around 80% were seen once. Specimen: peripheral blood. Source of these receptors: a man in his fifties or sixties with acute or convalescent COVID-19.

The chain recombines TRBV10-3 with TRBJ2-4, with TRBD2 matching 7 bases. J was trimmed by 5 bases and V by 4 bases; bases with no gene match: 11. CDR1 and CDR2 from the germline V gene are ENHRY and SYGVKD. The CDR3 sequence is 16 residues long. The CDR3 loop is CAISGASGIDQNIQYF. The CDR3 nucleotides are TGTGCCATCAGTGGGGCTAGCGGAATAGACCAAAACATTCAGTACTTC.

This clone was picked up one time. CDR3 sequence reads: CASSYRGQGSQPQHF. In nucleotides, the CDR3 is TGTGCCAGCAGTTACAGGGGACAGGGGTCGCAGCCCCAGCATTTT. The chain is built from TRBV6-2 or TRBV6-3 and TRBJ1-5; 10 bases match TRBD1. The V gene's germline CDR1 is MNHEY and CDR2 SVGEGT. The J segment lost 7 bases and the V segment lost 2 bases, leaving 5 bases of the junction unmatched. This CDR3 has 15 amino acids.

The chain couples TRBV7-3 to TRBJ1-2; 9 nucleotides line up with TRBD1. The trim removed 0 bases at V and 6 bases at J, leaving 8 bases unmatched. The CDR3 runs 16 residues. Per the germline V gene, CDR1 is SGHTA and CDR2 is FQGTGA. DNA of the CDR3: TGTGCCAGCAGCTTAACTCCCCGGACAGGGGCGGATGGCTACACCTTC. Protein: CASSLTPRTGADGYTF.

The V call is TRBV7-6, the J call TRBJ2-1, with 13 nucleotides matching TRBD2. The CDR3 is 18 residues long. Looked up from germline, CDR1 is SGHVS and CDR2 is FNYEAQ. With 5 bases clipped from V and 10 bases from J, the junction kept 17 bases outside the gene matches. The CDR3 loop is CASSPESGTSGANLEQFF. CDR3 DNA: TGTGCCAGCAGCCCCGAATCGGGGACTAGCGGGGCCAACCTGGAGCAGTTCTTC.

The rearrangement uses TRBV18 and TRBJ2-1; D might be TRBD2 (5 bases). Germline V gives CDR1 KGHSH, CDR2 LQKENI. Trimming shortened V by 6 bases and J by 5 bases, and 14 bases separated the two germline ends. There are 14 residues in the CDR3. The CDR3 loop reads CASSPRNGDNEQFF. CDR3 DNA: TGTGCCAGCTCCCCGCGTAACGGGGACAATGAGCAGTTCTTC.

The genes are TRBV7-3 and TRBJ1-2; unclear D gene. Deletions cut 4 bases from V and 6 bases from J, with 18 bases between. The CDR3 runs 15 residues. CDR1 SGHTA and CDR2 FQGTGA come from the germline V gene. The CDR3 DNA sequence: TGTGCCAGCAGCTCCCCCGGGGAAGGGCGTAATGGCTACACCTTC. It encodes CASSSPGEGRNGYTF.

The chain carries TRBV6-5 and TRBJ2-7; a weak D match, TRBD2 (5 bases). This CDR3 is built from 15 residues. CDR1 is MNHEY, CDR2 SVGAGI, per germline. The V and J ends lost 7 bases and 5 bases respectively, with 21 bases between them. The CDR3 DNA reads as TGTGCCAGCACTTCCACCGCGGACTCCTTCCACGAGCAGTACTTC. Its protein product is CASTSTADSFHEQYF.

The table lists this clone with a few counts. The chain uses TRBV3-1 (or the pseudogene TRBV3-2) and TRBJ1-2, with D possibly TRBD1 on 6 matching bases. Trimming left V 1 base short and J 8 bases short, with 8 bases between. This CDR3 region has 12 residues. CDR1 is LGHDT, CDR2 YNNKEL, per germline (reference sequence). CDR3 sequence (DNA): TGTGCCAGCAGCCAAGGGGGGCGGGGCTACACCTTC. Its translation is CASSQGGRGYTF.

V usage is TRBV6-5 and J usage is TRBJ2-7, with 7 nucleotides matching TRBD2. Unmatched junction bases numbered 9, after V lost 4 bases and J lost 3 bases. CDR3 size: 15 residues. From germline, CDR1 is MNHEY and CDR2 SVGAGI. The CDR3 is CASSSEGLTFYEQYF. The CDR3 region has the DNA TGTGCCAGCAGTTCGGAGGGACTAACTTTCTACGAGCAGTACTTC.

The sample holds a few counts of this clone. V usage is TRBV15 and J usage is TRBJ1-2, with D uncertain. The germline gives CDR1 LNHNV, CDR2 YYDKDF (reference sequence). The V gene lost 0 bases and the J gene lost 2 bases, with 10 bases spanning the gap. The CDR3 runs to 15 residues. CDR3 nucleotides: TGTGCCACCAGCAGAGATTCTAGTTTCAACTATGGCTACACCTTC. It encodes CATSRDSSFNYGYTF.

V gene TRBV7-9 combines with J gene TRBJ2-2, with 12 bases aligning to TRBD2. Germline V gene lookup returns CDR1 SEHNR and CDR2 FQNEAQ (reference sequence). There are 16 residues in the CDR3. Trimming took 4 bases from V and 6 from J; bases not matched to a gene: 6. Written as DNA, the CDR3 is TGTGCCAGCAGCTCATCTAGCGGGAGGGCCGCCGGGGAGCTGTTTTTT. Its translation: CASSSSSGRAAGELFF.

The rearrangement links TRBV5-1 to TRBJ1-3; 10 bases are shared with TRBD1. V lost 4 bases to trimming and J lost 3 bases; unmatched junction nucleotides: 4. CDR3 length equals 15 residues. The germline gives CDR1 SGHRS, CDR2 YFSETQ. CDR3 DNA: TGCGCCAGCAGCCGCGACAGGGGGCTTGGAAACACCATATATTTT. This gives the protein CASSRDRGLGNTIYF.

This clone was counted a single time. The rearrangement joins TRBV27 to TRBJ2-1; possibly TRBD1 for D (5 bases). Germline-derived CDR1 and CDR2 are MNHEY and SMNVEV (reference sequence). V gave up 3 bases and J gave up 12 bases, with 12 bases separating them. The CDR3 consists of 12 residues. CDR3 sequence: CASSFDRGWQFF. The CDR3 nucleotides read TGTGCCAGCAGTTTTGATAGGGGATGGCAGTTCTTC.

The chain links TRBV20-1 to TRBJ2-1; possibly TRBD2 for D (6 bases). The CDR3 loop spans 16 amino acids. V lost 3 bases, J lost 8 bases, and 23 bases lay in between. Looked up from germline, CDR1 is DFQATT and CDR2 is SNEGSKA (reference sequence). CDR3 in amino acids: CSASRPQGLSLDEQFF. The CDR3 DNA reads TGCAGTGCTAGTCGCCCCCAGGGACTCTCTCTGGATGAGCAGTTCTTC.

V usage is TRBV18 and J usage is TRBJ2-3; D is perhaps TRBD2 (6 bases). The CDR3 runs to 17 residues. Germline CDR1 is KGHSH and CDR2 is LQKENI. The V and J ends lost 0 bases and 2 bases respectively, with 15 bases between them. This chain's CDR3 is CASSPPPEREITDTQYF. CDR3 coding DNA: TGTGCCAGCTCACCACCTCCCGAACGGGAGATCACAGATACGCAGTATTTT.

The chain combines TRBV2 with TRBJ2-2, with D possibly TRBD1 on 5 matching bases. With 7 bases removed from V and 0 bases from J, the gap between germline ends came to 12 bases. The CDR3 consists of 15 residues. Germline-derived CDR1 and CDR2 are SNHLY and FYNNEI. CDR3 amino acids: CASIRMDTNTGELFF. CDR3 nucleotides: TGTGCCAGCATCAGAATGGACACGAACACCGGGGAGCTGTTTTTT.

The CDR3 nucleotides are TGTGCCAGCCCACCTAGCGGGATGGCCGGGGAGCTGTTTTTT. Translating it yields CASPPSGMAGELFF. The rearrangement joins TRBV27 to TRBJ2-2, with 9 bases matching TRBD2. Germline V gene lookup returns CDR1 MNHEY and CDR2 SMNVEV (reference sequence). CDR3 size: 14 residues. V shed 8 bases and J 6 bases; nucleotides not matched to a gene: 7.

A remark on this clone: The junction departs from germline at one end; a sequencing error may be responsible. The CDR3 bases are TGCGTCAGCAGCGAGGGACAGGCTAACTATGGCTACACCTTC. It yields the protein CVSSEGQANYGYTF. The chain combines TRBV5-1 with TRBJ1-2; 8 nucleotides match TRBD1. Germline V gene data show CDR1 as SGHRS and CDR2 as YFSETQ. This CDR3 has 14 residues.

This clone was observed a single time. The rearrangement uses TRBV2 and TRBJ1-1, with 8 bases that match TRBD1. Germline V CDR1 and CDR2: SNHLY, FYNNEI. This CDR3 region has 14 residues. J was trimmed by 5 bases and V by 2 bases; bases with no gene match: 4. DNA of the CDR3: TGTGCCAGCAGTGAATTGCAGGGGGCAACTGAAGCTTTCTTT. Translation: CASSELQGATEAFF.

In this sample, this clone turned up once. This chain uses TRBV29-1 with TRBJ1-2; D ambiguous. V was trimmed by 3 bases and J by 3 bases, leaving 5 bases between them. The length of the CDR3 is 11 residues. Germline V gene data show CDR1 as SQVTM and CDR2 as ANQGSEA. CDR3 DNA: TGCAGCGTTGACTCGGACTATGGCTACACCTTC. Translated: CSVDSDYGYTF.

The rearrangement uses TRBV11-1 and TRBJ2-2; 8 positions agree with TRBD2. The CDR3 is 15 residues long. The V segment lost 1 base and the J segment 5 bases; nucleotides outside the gene matches: 3. Germline CDR1 reads SGHAT; CDR2 reads FQDESV (reference sequence). As DNA, the CDR3 is TGTGCCAGCAGCTTAGAACTAGCGGTAACCGGGGAGCTGTTTTTT. It yields the protein CASSLELAVTGELFF. Together with reference TRBV11-1 and TRBJ2-2, the CDR3 gives the full variable domain: EAEVAQSPRYKITEKSQAVAFWCDPISGHATLYWYRQILGQGPELLVQFQDESVVDDSQLPKDRFSAERLKGVDSTLKIQPAELGDSAMYLCASSLELAVTGELFFGEGSRLTVL.

The chain links TRBV6-1 to TRBJ2-2; the D gene is possibly TRBD1 (6 bases). This CDR3 is 14 amino acids long. Germline V CDR1 and CDR2: MNHNS, SASEGT. The V and J ends lost 1 base and 7 bases respectively, with 10 bases between them. CDR3 DNA: TGTGCCAGCAGTGAAGGACGAGGGGGCGGGGAGCTGTTTTTT. It specifies CASSEGRGGGELFF.

This chain joins TRBV5-1 and TRBJ1-5; 7 bases agree with TRBD1. The CDR3 is 15 amino acids. Germline CDR1 SGHRS, CDR2 YFSETQ. V was clipped by 1 base and J by 3 bases; unmatched bases: 4. CDR3 loop: CASSLTGEANQPQHF. For the CDR3, the DNA is TGCGCCAGCAGCTTGACAGGGGAGGCCAATCAGCCCCAGCATTTT. Full variable domain (remainder filled in from reference TRBV5-1 and TRBJ1-5): KAGVTQTPRYLIKTRGQQVTLSCSPISGHRSVSWYQQTPGQGLQFLFEYFSETQRNKGNFPGRFSGRQFSNSRSEMNVSTLELGDSALYLCASSLTGEANQPQHFGDGTRLSIL.

V and J are TRBV7-6 and TRBJ2-3, with TRBD2 identical over 9 bases. CDR3 length: 19 amino acids. Unmatched junction bases numbered 16, after V lost 2 bases and J lost 4 bases. In germline, CDR1 is SGHVS, CDR2 FNYEAQ. CDR3 region: CASSLTGIRSGRNADTQYF. CDR3 coding DNA: TGTGCCAGCAGCTTAACGGGGATCAGAAGCGGGAGGAATGCAGATACGCAGTATTTT.

V usage is TRBV9 and J usage is TRBJ2-7; 12 nucleotides line up with TRBD2. CDR1 is SGDLS, CDR2 YYNGEE, per germline. The V gene end was trimmed by 4 bases and the J gene end by 6 bases; junction bases not matched to a gene: 8. The CDR3 sequence is 15 residues long. This chain's CDR3 is CASSFDPLAGGEQYF. Here the CDR3 DNA reads TGTGCCAGCAGCTTCGACCCACTAGCGGGGGGCGAGCAGTACTTC.

This chain uses TRBV28 with TRBJ1-6; D is perhaps TRBD1 (5 bases). Trimming shortened V by 3 bases and J by 9 bases, and 18 bases separated the two germline ends. The length of the CDR3 is 16 residues. Germline CDR1 reads MDHEN; CDR2 reads SYDVKM. As DNA, the CDR3 is TGTGCCAGCAGTTTCCCGACGCAGGGCTATCGTTCACCCCTCCACTTT. Amino acids: CASSFPTQGYRSPLHF.

The chain couples TRBV19 to TRBJ2-1, with D possibly TRBD2 on 5 matching bases. This CDR3 has 13 residues. Germline V gene data show CDR1 as LNHDA and CDR2 as SQIVND (reference sequence). Trimming left V 7 bases short and J 8 bases short, with 15 bases between. The CDR3 DNA sequence: TGTGCCAGTACCTGGCCCGGGGTTGATGAGCAGTTCTTC. Encoded protein: CASTWPGVDEQFF.